This T cell receptor (beta chain) was profiled in a study of CD8+ T cells in alopecia areata. Study-level points and caveats: Relative to mice, TCR sharing across patients was less clear, a difference possibly HLA-related. Sequenced scalp T cells also include alphabeta T cells resident in normal skin. For lesional scalp, especially alopecia totalis/universalis, clonality was higher than in normal scalp.

As regards this clone: Its antigen is undetermined.

Trimming shortened V by 0 bases and J by 4 bases, and 16 bases separated the two germline ends. Germline CDR1 reads SGDLS; CDR2 reads YYNGEE. The CDR3 totals 17 residues. PBMCs were stained for CD3, CD4 and CD8, and CD4+ and CD8+ T cells were sorted. cDNA reverse transcribed from extracted RNA served as the sequencing template. The assay was immunoSEQ multiplex PCR, and TCRdb's table has in-frame clones only and misses some. The sample comprises about 150,000 clones, roughly 58% of which are singletons, and around 34% rests with the top ten. Sequencing input: CD8+ T cells sorted from blood. The receptor comes from a human donor in good health. The chain combines TRBV9 with TRBJ2-2; D gene uncertain. The CDR3 protein is CASSVAVWLDGTGELFF. CDR3 sequence (DNA): TGTGCCAGCAGCGTAGCTGTTTGGCTAGACGGCACCGGGGAGCTGTTTTTT. Drawing the rest from reference TRBV9 and TRBJ2-2, the complete variable domain is DSGVTQTPKHLITATGQRVTLRCSPRSGDLSVYWYQQSLDQGLQFLIQYYNGEERAKGNILERFSAQQFPDLHSELNLSSLELGDSALYFCASSVAVWLDGTGELFFGEGSRLTVL.